This is a list of T cell receptor beta chains from one sample in a study of blood T cell repertoires in COVID-19. Clones were sequenced by immunoSEQ multiplex PCR, and TCRdb holds only the in-frame ones, with some missing. The repertoire holds over 150,000 clones, 83% seen once, with roughly 2% in the top ten. Specimen: peripheral blood. These receptors all come from a woman older than 75 with acute or convalescent COVID-19. Each CDR3 is given with its conserved first and last residue. The D gene is left open where the match is weak. Not all rows give a size; the values are once, few, many and, for expanded clones, a class.

CDR3 protein	CDR3 DNA	V gene	J gene	clone size	D gene
CASSYATGRYGYTF	TGTGCCAGCAGTTACGCGACAGGGAGGTATGGCTACACCTTC	TRBV6-6	TRBJ1-2	NA	TRBD1
CASSQINRGGAEAFF	TGCGCCAGCAGCCAAATAAACAGAGGCGGGGCTGAAGCTTTCTTT	TRBV4-3	TRBJ1-1	NA	NA
CASSPRYSSGGGSSTDTQYF	TGTGCCAGCAGCCCAAGATATTCCAGCGGGGGTGGATCTAGCACAGATACGCAGTATTTT	TRBV14	TRBJ2-3	once	TRBD2
CASSDSPPSYEQYF	TGTGCCAGCAGTGACAGTCCTCCGTCCTACGAGCAGTACTTC	TRBV6-1	TRBJ2-7	NA	NA
CASSVAGTSDYEQYF	TGTGCCAGCAGCGTAGCAGGGACTAGCGACTACGAGCAGTACTTC	TRBV9	TRBJ2-7	NA	TRBD2
CASSRRQGAREQYF	TGTGCCAGCAGCCGGAGACAGGGGGCTCGGGAGCAGTACTTC	TRBV5-6	TRBJ2-7	NA	TRBD1
CASSTTGGYEQYF	TGTGCCAGCAGTACGACAGGAGGCTACGAGCAGTACTTC	TRBV12-3/TRBV12-4	TRBJ2-7	NA	NA
CASSPGSGRPYNEQFF	TGTGCCAGCAGCCCTGGTAGCGGGAGGCCTTACAATGAGCAGTTCTTC	TRBV5-4	TRBJ2-1	once	TRBD2
CASSKHIPSYEQYF	TGTGCCAGCAGTAAACACATACCCTCCTACGAGCAGTACTTC	TRBV6-5	TRBJ2-7	few	NA
CASRMTSGRTDTQYF	TGTGCCAGCAGGATGACTAGCGGGAGAACAGATACGCAGTATTTT	TRBV27	TRBJ2-3	NA	TRBD2
CASSRPQRGELFF	TGTGCCAGTAGTAGGCCGCAGAGGGGGGAGCTGTTTTTT	TRBV19	TRBJ2-2	NA	NA
CASSVLAGGSYEQYF	TGTGCCAGCAGTGTACTAGCGGGAGGCTCCTACGAGCAGTACTTC	TRBV2	TRBJ2-7	once	TRBD2
CASTLENTGELFF	TGTGCCAGCACATTAGAGAACACCGGGGAGCTGTTTTTT	TRBV5-4	TRBJ2-2	once	NA
CASSVAAGGYTF	TGTGCCAGCAGCGTAGCAGCGGGTGGCTACACCTTC	TRBV9	TRBJ1-2	NA	NA
CASRIQGETEAFF	TGTGCCAGCAGGATTCAGGGTGAGACTGAAGCTTTCTTT	TRBV12-3/TRBV12-4	TRBJ1-1	few	NA
CASSLTPDRGRTEAFF	TGTGCCAGCAGCTTGACTCCTGACAGGGGGAGGACTGAAGCTTTCTTT	TRBV5-5	TRBJ1-1	NA	TRBD1
CASSLTGGEIGGYTF	TGTGCCAGCAGTCTGACAGGGGGCGAAATTGGTGGCTACACCTTC	TRBV6-5	TRBJ1-2	NA	TRBD1
CASNSQGDTGELFF	TGTGCCAGTAACTCCCAGGGGGACACCGGGGAGCTGTTTTTT	TRBV19	TRBJ2-2	NA	TRBD1
CASSYPQTGDYGYTF	TGTGCCAGCAGTTACCCCCAAACAGGGGACTATGGCTACACCTTC	TRBV6-5	TRBJ1-2	NA	TRBD1
CASSVGQGVHNEQFF	TGTGCCAGCAGCGTGGGACAGGGGGTGCACAATGAGCAGTTCTTC	TRBV7-9	TRBJ2-1	once	TRBD1
CASSYLGGTGELFF	TGTGCCAGCAGTTACCTGGGGGGCACCGGGGAGCTGTTTTTT	TRBV6-2/TRBV6-3	TRBJ2-2	NA	NA
CATSLGADGYTF	TGTGCCACCAGCCTTGGGGCGGATGGCTACACCTTC	TRBV15	TRBJ1-2	NA	NA
CASSEAGQIGETQYF	TGTGCCAGCAGTGAAGCGGGACAAATTGGGGAGACCCAGTACTTC	TRBV2	TRBJ2-5	NA	NA
CASSVGAGNTGELFF	TGTGCCAGCAGCGTGGGAGCGGGAAACACCGGGGAGCTGTTTTTT	TRBV9	TRBJ2-2	NA	TRBD2
CAIRREGDTDTQYF	TGTGCCATCAGACGGGAGGGAGACACAGATACGCAGTATTTT	TRBV10-3	TRBJ2-3	NA	TRBD2
CASSRRDRDLGYTF	TGTGCCAGTAGTAGAAGGGACAGGGACCTCGGCTACACCTTC	TRBV19	TRBJ1-2	few	TRBD1
CASSEINRYEQYF	TGTGCCAGCAGTGAAATAAACAGGTACGAGCAGTACTTC	TRBV6-1	TRBJ2-7	NA	NA
CASSWDRGETQYF	TGTGCCAGCAGCTGGGACAGGGGAGAGACCCAGTACTTC	TRBV5-6	TRBJ2-5	NA	TRBD1
CASSQDQTLSGGYTF	TGCGCCAGCAGCCAAGATCAGACTTTATCGGGTGGCTACACCTTC	TRBV4-1	TRBJ1-2	NA	NA
CASSLGLAGVEWETQYF	TGCGCCAGCAGCTTAGGACTAGCGGGGGTCGAGTGGGAGACCCAGTACTTC	TRBV5-1	TRBJ2-5	NA	TRBD2
CASSIWGQGNHSPLHF	TGTGCCAGTAGTATTTGGGGACAGGGTAATCATTCACCCCTCCACTTT	TRBV19	TRBJ1-6	NA	TRBD1
CASSNTGTGGVDIQYF	TGTGCCAGCAGCAATACCGGGACAGGGGGTGTAGACATTCAGTACTTC	TRBV5-6	TRBJ2-4	NA	TRBD1
CASSPSGDPGADYGYTF	TGTGCCAGCTCACCCTCCGGCGACCCAGGGGCGGACTATGGCTACACCTTC	TRBV18	TRBJ1-2	NA	NA
CASSDFRGNTDTQYF	TGTGCCAGCAGTGATTTTCGAGGGAACACAGATACGCAGTATTTT	TRBV25-1	TRBJ2-3	few	NA
CAWRTLPGQGATEAFF	TGTGCCTGGAGGACGCTGCCGGGACAGGGGGCAACTGAAGCTTTCTTT	TRBV30	TRBJ1-1	once	TRBD1
CASSTIRGGTYEQYF	TGTGCCAGTAGTACTATCAGGGGCGGTACCTACGAGCAGTACTTC	TRBV19	TRBJ2-7	NA	NA